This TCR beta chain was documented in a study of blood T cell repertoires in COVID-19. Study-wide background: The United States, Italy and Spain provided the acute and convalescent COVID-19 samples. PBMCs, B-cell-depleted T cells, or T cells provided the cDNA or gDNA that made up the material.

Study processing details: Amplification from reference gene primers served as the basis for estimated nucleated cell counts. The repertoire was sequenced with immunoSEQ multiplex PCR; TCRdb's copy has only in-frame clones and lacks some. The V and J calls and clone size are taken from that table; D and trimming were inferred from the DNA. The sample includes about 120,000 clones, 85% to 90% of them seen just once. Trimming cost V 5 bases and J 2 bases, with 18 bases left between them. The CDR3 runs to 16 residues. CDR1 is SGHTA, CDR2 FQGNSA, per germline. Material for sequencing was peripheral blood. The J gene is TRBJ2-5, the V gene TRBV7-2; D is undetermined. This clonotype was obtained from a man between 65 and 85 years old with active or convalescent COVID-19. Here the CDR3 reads CASSHIIKTMQETQYF. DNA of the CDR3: TGTGCCAGCAGCCACATCATTAAGACAATGCAAGAGACCCAGTACTTC.